The entry below describes one T cell receptor (beta chain). What it binds is not known. The data are from a study of B cell selection in AIRE deficiency. Overall study results and limits: Shared Treg sequences were biased toward short CDR3s with few non-templated nucleotide insertions.

Measured with immunoSEQ multiplex PCR; TCRdb has only the in-frame clones, and not every one. The sample has some 24,000 clones, 95% to 97% seen once. Conventional CD4 T cells were sorted as CD4+CD127+ cells. The clonotype was recovered from a human donor in good health. The specimen sequenced was CD4+CD127+ conventional T cells sorted from PBMCs.

CDR3 residues: CASSLDGVWGETQYF. CDR3 bases: TGTGCCAGCAGCTTAGACGGGGTATGGGGAGAGACCCAGTACTTC. The chain is built from TRBV7-2 and TRBJ2-5, with TRBD2 as a possible D gene (5 bases). The germline V gene encodes CDR1 SGHTA and CDR2 FQGNSA. Trimming removed 1 base at V and 4 bases at J, with 13 bases between. This CDR3 has 15 residues.